The entry that follows covers one T cell receptor (beta chain) sequence. The data belong to a study of cytomegalovirus exposure and HLA in healthy donors. It was with 60 Vbeta and 13 Jbeta primers that the PCR ran. The method was immunoSEQ multiplex PCR; TCRdb's version includes in-frame clones alone and lacks a portion of them. Seen here are some 130,000 clones, over 70% observed once, and the top ten hold around 1.8%. The CDR3 is made up of 14 amino acids. Germline CDR1 SGHVS, CDR2 FNYEAQ. Trimming took 5 bases from V and 5 from J; bases not matched to a gene: 7. The TCR sequence derives from a woman between 35 and 50 years old in good health and CMV-seronegative. What was sequenced was PBMCs. The chain couples TRBV7-6 to TRBJ1-1; 8 bases align to TRBD1. The CDR3 sequence: CASSVDRGWTEAFF. CDR3 DNA sequence: TGTGCCAGCAGCGTAGACAGGGGTTGGACTGAAGCTTTCTTT.